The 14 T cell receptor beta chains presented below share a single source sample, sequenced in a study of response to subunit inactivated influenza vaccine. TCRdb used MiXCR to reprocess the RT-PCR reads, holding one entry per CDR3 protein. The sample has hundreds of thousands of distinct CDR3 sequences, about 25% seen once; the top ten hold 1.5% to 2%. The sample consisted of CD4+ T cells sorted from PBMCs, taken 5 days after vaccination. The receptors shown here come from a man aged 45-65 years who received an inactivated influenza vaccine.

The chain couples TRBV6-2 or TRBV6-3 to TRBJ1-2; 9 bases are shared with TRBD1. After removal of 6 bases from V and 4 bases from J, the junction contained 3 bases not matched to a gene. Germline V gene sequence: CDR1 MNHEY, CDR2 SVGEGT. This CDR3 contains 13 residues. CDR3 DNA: TGTGCCAGCAGCCCGACAGGGGGCTATGGCTACACCTTC. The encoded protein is CASSPTGGYGYTF.

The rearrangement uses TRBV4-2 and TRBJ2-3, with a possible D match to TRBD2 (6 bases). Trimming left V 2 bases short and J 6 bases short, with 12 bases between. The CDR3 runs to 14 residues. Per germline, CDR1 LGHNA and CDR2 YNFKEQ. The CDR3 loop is CASSQTGSRDTQYF. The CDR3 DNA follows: TGTGCCAGCAGCCAAACCGGGAGCAGGGATACGCAGTATTTT.

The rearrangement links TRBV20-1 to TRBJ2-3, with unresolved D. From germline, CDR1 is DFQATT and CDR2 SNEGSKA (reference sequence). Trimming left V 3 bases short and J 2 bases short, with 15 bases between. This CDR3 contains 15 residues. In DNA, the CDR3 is TGCAGTGCTAGTGTCTCCCAGACTCACACAGATACGCAGTATTTT. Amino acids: CSASVSQTHTDTQYF.

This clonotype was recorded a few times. The CDR3 coding sequence is TGTGCCAGCGGCCGGATCCCTAGCACAGATACGCAGTATTTT. Translation: CASGRIPSTDTQYF. The V and J genes are TRBV12-3 or TRBV12-4 and TRBJ2-3; D is undetermined. The CDR3 extends over 14 amino acids. Deletions cut 8 bases from V and 0 bases from J, with 12 bases between.

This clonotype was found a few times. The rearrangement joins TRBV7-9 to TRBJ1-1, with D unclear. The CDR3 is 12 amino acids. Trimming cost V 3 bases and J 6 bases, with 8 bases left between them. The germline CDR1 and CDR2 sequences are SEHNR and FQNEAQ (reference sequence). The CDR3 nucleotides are TGTGCCAGCAGCTTTACCACGCCTGAAGCTTTCTTT. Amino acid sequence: CASSFTTPEAFF.

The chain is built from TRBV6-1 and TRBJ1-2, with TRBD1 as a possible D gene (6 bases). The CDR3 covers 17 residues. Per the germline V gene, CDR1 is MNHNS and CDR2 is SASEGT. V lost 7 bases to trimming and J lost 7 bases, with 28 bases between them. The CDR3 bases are TGTGCCAGCAAACAGATCCGCGGGGGGCGCGTTTACTCTGGCTACACCTTC. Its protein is CASKQIRGGRVYSGYTF.

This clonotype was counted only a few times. CDR3 amino acids: CSASADNGLFF. In DNA form, the CDR3 reads TGCAGTGCTAGTGCGGATAACGGGCTGTTTTTT. The V call is TRBV20-1, the J call TRBJ2-2; no definite D call. V was pared by 3 bases and J by 13 bases, with 12 bases between. This CDR3 has 11 amino acids. The germline V gene has CDR1 DFQATT and CDR2 SNEGSKA (reference sequence).

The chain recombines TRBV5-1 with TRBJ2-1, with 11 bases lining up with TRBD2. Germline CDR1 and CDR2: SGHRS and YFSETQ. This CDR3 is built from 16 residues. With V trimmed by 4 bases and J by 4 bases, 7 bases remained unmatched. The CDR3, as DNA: TGCGCCAGCAGCAACTTAGCGGGGGGGACTTACAATGAGCAGTTCTTC. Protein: CASSNLAGGTYNEQFF.

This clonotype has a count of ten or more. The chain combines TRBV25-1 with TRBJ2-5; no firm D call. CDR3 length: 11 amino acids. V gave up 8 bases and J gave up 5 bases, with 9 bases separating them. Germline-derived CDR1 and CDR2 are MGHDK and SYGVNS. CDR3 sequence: CASQMEETQYF. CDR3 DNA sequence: TGTGCCAGCCAGATGGAGGAGACCCAGTACTTC.

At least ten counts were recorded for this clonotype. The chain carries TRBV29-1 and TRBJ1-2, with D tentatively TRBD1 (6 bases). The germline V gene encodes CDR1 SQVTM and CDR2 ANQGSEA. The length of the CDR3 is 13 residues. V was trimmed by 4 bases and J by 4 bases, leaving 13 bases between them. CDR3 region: CSVGGGAGYGYTF. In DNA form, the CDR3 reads TGCAGCGTTGGCGGGGGGGCGGGCTATGGCTACACCTTC.

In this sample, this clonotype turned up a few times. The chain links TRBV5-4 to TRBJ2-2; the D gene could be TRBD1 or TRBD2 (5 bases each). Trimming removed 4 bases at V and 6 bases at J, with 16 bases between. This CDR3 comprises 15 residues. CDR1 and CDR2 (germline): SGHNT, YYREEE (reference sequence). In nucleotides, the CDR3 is TGTGCCAGCAGCCGGGACCTACCTGGGGCCGGGGAGCTGTTTTTT. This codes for CASSRDLPGAGELFF.

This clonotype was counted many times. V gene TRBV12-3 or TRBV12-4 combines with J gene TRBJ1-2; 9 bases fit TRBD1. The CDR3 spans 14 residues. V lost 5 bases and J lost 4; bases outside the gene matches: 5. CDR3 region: CASSQRQGGYGYTF. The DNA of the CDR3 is TGTGCCAGCAGTCAAAGACAGGGGGGCTATGGCTACACCTTC.

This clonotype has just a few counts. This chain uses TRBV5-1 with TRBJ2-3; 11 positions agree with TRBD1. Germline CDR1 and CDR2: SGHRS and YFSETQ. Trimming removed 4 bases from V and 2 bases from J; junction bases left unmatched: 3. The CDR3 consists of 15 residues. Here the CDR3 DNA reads TGCGCCAGCAGCACGGGACAGGGGGACACAGATACGCAGTATTTT. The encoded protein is CASSTGQGDTDTQYF.

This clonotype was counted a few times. CDR3 region: CSVEGTVIWNTEAFF. Here the CDR3 DNA reads TGCAGCGTTGAGGGGACAGTTATATGGAACACTGAAGCTTTCTTT. The chain employs TRBV29-1 and TRBJ1-1, with 7 bases matching TRBD1. The CDR3 has 15 residues. J was trimmed by 1 base and V by 3 bases; bases with no gene match: 8. CDR1 and CDR2 (germline): SQVTM, ANQGSEA.